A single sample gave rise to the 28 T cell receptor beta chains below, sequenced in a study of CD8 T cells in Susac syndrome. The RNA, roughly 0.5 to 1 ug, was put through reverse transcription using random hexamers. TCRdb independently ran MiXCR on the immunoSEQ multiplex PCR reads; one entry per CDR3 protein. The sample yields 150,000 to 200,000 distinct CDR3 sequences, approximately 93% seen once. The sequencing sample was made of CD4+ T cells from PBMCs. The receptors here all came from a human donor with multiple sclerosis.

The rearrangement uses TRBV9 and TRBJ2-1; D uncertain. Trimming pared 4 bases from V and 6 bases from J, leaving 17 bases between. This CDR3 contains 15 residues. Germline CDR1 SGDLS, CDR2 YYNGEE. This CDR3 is CASSPRGGETNEQFF. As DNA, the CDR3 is TGTGCCAGCAGCCCCCGAGGTGGTGAAACCAATGAGCAGTTCTTC.

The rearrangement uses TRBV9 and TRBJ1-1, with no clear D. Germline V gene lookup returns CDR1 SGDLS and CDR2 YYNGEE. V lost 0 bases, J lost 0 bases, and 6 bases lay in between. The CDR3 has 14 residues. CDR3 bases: TGTGCCAGCAGCGTAGAAGTACTGAACACTGAAGCTTTCTTT. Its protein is CASSVEVLNTEAFF.

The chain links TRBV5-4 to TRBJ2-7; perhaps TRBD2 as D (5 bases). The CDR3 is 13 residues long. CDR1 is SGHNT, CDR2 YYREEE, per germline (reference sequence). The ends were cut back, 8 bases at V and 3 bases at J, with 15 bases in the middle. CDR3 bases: TGTGCCAGTCAAAGCGGTCCCCTCTACGAGCAGTACTTC. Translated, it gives CASQSGPLYEQYF.

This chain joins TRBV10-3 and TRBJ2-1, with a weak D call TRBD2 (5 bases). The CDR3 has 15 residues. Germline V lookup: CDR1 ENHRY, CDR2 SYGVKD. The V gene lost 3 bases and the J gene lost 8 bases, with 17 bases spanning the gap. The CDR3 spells CAISDLAGGSYEQFF. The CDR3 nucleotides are TGTGCCATCAGTGACTTAGCCGGAGGTTCGTATGAGCAGTTCTTC.

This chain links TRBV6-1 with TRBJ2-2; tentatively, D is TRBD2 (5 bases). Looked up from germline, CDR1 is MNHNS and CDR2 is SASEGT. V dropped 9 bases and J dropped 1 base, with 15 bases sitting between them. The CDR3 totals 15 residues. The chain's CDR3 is CASRGLRENTGELFF. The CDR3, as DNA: TGTGCCAGTCGTGGACTGAGGGAGAACACCGGGGAGCTGTTTTTT.

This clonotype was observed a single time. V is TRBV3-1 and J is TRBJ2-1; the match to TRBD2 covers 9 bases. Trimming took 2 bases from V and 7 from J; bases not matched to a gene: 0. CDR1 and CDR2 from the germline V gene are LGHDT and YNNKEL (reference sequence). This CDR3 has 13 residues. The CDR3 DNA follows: TGTGCCAGCAGCCAACTAGCGGGAAATGAGCAGTTCTTC. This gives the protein CASSQLAGNEQFF.

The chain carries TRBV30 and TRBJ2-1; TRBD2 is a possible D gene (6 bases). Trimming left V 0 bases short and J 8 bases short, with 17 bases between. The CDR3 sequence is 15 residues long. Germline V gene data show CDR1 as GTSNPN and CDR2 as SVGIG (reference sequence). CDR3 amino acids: CAWSVGSGEIDEQFF. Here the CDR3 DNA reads TGTGCCTGGAGTGTGGGTTCGGGAGAGATCGATGAGCAGTTCTTC.

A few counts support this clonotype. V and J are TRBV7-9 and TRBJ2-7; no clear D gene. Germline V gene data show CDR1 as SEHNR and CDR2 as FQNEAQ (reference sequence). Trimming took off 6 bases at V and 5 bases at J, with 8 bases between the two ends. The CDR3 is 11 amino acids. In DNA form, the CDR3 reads TGTGCCAGCAGTCAAGGCCACGAGCAGTACTTC. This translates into CASSQGHEQYF.

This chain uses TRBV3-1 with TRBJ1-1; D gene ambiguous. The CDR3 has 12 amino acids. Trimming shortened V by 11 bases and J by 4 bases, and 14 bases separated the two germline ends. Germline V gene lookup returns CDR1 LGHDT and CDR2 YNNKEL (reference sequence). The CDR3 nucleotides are TGTGCCGCGGGTACAAGAGGCACTGAAGCTTTCTTT. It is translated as CAAGTRGTEAFF.

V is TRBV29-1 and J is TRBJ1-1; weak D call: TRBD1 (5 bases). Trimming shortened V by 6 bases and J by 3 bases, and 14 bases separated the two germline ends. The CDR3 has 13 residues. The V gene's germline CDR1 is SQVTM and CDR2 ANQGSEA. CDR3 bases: TGCAGCGTCAAGGGCAGGGTAGACACTGAAGCTTTCTTT. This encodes CSVKGRVDTEAFF.

The CDR3 sequence: CASSQDRNTDTQYF. The CDR3 nucleotides are TGCGCCAGCAGCCAAGATCGTAACACAGATACGCAGTATTTT. This sequence joins TRBV4-3 and TRBJ2-3; D gene ambiguous. The CDR3 sequence is 14 residues long. The germline V gene encodes CDR1 LGHNA and CDR2 YSLEER. V was trimmed by 0 bases and J by 2 bases, leaving 6 bases between them.

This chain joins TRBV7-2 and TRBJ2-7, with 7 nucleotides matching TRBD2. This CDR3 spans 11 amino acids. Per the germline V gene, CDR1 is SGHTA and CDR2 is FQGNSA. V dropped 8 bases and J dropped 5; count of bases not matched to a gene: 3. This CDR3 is CASRAGDEQYF. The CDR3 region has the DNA TGTGCCAGCCGGGCGGGAGACGAGCAGTACTTC.

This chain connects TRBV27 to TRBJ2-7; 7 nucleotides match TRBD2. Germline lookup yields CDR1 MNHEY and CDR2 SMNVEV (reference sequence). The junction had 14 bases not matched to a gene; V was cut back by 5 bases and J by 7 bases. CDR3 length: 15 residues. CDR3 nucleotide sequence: TGTGCCAGCAGTGGAACTAGCGTTAGAGGAGGGGAGCAGTACTTC. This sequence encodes CASSGTSVRGGEQYF.

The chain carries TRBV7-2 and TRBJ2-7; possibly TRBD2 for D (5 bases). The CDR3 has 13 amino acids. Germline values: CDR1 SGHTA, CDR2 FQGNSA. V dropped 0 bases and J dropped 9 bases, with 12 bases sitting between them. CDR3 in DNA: TGTGCCAGCAGCTTAGCGCTCCGAGAGGGGCAGTACTTC. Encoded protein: CASSLALREGQYF.

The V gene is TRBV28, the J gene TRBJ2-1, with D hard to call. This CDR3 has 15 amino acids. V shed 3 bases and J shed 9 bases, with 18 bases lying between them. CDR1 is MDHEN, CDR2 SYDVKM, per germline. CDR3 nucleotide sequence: TGTGCCAGCAGTTTCGGTGGGCAGTCCGCCGGTGAGCAGTTCTTC. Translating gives CASSFGGQSAGEQFF.

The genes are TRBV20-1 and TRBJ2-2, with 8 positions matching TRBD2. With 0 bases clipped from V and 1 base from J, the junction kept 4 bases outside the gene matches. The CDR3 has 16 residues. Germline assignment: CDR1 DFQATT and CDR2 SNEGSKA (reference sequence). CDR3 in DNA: TGCAGTGCTAGAGATCGCCTAGCGGGGAACACCGGGGAGCTGTTTTTT. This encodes CSARDRLAGNTGELFF.

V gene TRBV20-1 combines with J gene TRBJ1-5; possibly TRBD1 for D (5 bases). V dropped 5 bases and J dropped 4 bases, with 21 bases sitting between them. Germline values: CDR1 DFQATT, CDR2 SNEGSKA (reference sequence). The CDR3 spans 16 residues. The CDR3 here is CSAGTSRGFSNQPQHF. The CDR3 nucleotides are TGCAGTGCTGGGACCTCACGGGGCTTTTCAAATCAGCCCCAGCATTTT.

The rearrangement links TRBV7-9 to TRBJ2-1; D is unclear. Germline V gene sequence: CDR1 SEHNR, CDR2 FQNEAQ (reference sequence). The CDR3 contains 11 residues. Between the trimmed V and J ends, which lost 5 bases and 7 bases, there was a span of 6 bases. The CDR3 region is CASSQQNEQFF. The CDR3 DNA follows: TGTGCCAGCAGCCAGCAGAATGAGCAGTTCTTC.

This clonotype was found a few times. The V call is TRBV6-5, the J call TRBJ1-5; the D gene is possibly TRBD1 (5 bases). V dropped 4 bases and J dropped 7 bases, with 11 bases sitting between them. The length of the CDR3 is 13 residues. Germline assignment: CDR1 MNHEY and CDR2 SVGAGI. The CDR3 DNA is TGTGCCAGCAGTTCAGGTGAGGGGCAGCCCCAGCATTTT. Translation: CASSSGEGQPQHF.

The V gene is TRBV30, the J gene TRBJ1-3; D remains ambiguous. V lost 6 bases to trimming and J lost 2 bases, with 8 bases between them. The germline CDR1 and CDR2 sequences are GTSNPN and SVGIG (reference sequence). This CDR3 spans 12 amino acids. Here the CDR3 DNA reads TGTGCCTGTACTTTGGCTGGAAACACCATATATTTT. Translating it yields CACTLAGNTIYF.

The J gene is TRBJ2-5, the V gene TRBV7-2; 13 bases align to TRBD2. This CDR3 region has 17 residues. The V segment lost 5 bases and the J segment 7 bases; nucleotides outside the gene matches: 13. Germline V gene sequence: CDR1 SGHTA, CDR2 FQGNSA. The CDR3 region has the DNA TGTGCCAGCAGCGCCCTTGGGACTAGCGGGACCTTTGGGACCCAGTACTTC. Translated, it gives CASSALGTSGTFGTQYF.

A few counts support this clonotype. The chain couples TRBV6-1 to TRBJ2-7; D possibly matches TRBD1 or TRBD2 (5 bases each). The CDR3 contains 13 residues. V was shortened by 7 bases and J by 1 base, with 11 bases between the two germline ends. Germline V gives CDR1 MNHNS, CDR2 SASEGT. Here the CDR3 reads CASTRDGSYEQYF. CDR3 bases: TGTGCCAGCACCAGGGACGGTTCCTACGAGCAGTACTTC.

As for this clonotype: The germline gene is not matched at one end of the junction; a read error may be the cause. CDR3 DNA sequence: TGTGCCAGCAGTTTTGAGAGGGGGAACTATGGCTACGCCTTC. Translation gives CASSFERGNYGYAF. The gene calls are TRBV12-3 or TRBV12-4 and TRBJ1-2, with D possibly TRBD1 on 6 matching bases. The length of the CDR3 is 14 residues.

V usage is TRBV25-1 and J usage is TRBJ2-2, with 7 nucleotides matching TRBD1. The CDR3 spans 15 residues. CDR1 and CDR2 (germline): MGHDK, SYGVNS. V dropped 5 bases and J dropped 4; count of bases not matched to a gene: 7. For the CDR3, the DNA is TGTGCCAGCAGTCTACCAGGGGGACGCACCGGGGAGCTGTTTTTT. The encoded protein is CASSLPGGRTGELFF. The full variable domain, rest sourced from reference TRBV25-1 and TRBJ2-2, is EADIYQTPRYLVIGTGKKITLECSQTMGHDKMYWYQQDPGMELHLIHYSYGVNSTEKGDLSSESTVSRIRTEHFPLTLESARPSHTSQYLCASSLPGGRTGELFFGEGSRLTVL.

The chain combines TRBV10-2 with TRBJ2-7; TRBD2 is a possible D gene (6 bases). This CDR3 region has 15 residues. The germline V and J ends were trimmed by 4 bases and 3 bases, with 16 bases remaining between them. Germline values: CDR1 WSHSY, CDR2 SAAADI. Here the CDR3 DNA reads TGCGCCAGCAGTGCCTGGGGACTGCTCGGCTACGAGCAGTACTTC. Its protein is CASSAWGLLGYEQYF.

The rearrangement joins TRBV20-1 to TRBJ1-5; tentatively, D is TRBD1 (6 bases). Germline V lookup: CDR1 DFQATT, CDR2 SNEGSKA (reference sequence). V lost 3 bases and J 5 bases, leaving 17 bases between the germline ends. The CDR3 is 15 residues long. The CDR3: CSARTGGVSHQPQHF. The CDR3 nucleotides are TGCAGTGCTAGGACAGGCGGTGTCTCCCATCAGCCCCAGCATTTT.

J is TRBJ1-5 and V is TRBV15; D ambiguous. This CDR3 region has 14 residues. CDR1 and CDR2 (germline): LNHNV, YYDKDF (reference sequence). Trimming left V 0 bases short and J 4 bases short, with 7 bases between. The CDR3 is CATSREAGNQPQHF. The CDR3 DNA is TGTGCCACCAGCAGAGAGGCGGGTAATCAGCCCCAGCATTTT.

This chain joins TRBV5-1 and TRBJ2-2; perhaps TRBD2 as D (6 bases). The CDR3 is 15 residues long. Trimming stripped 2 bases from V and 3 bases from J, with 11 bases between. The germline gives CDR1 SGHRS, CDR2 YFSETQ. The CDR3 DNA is TGCGCCAGCAGCTTACTCGGGAGTGACACCGGGGAGCTGTTTTTT. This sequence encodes CASSLLGSDTGELFF. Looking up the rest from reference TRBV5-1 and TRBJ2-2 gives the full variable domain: KAGVTQTPRYLIKTRGQQVTLSCSPISGHRSVSWYQQTPGQGLQFLFEYFSETQRNKGNFPGRFSGRQFSNSRSEMNVSTLELGDSALYLCASSLLGSDTGELFFGEGSRLTVL.